Following are 19 T cell receptor beta chains from one sample sequenced in a study of T cell responses to AZD1222 COVID-19 vaccine. This table comes from immunoSEQ multiplex PCR, and its TCRdb copy is limited to in-frame clones, with some not included. The table shows over 110,000 clones, with roughly 92% occurring only once. The sample was peripheral blood, taken 28 days after the second AZD1222 dose. These receptors were obtained from an adult who received the AZD1222 COVID-19 vaccine.

The rearrangement uses TRBV28 and TRBJ1-6; D call uncertain. The CDR3 is 13 amino acids. Germline lookup yields CDR1 MDHEN and CDR2 SYDVKM. Between the trimmed V and J ends, which lost 6 bases and 4 bases, there was a span of 7 bases. CDR3 sequence reads: CASRAEYNSPLHF. The CDR3 nucleotides are TGTGCCAGCAGGGCTGAATATAATTCACCCCTCCACTTT.

This clone was seen a handful of times. The chain carries TRBV18 and TRBJ1-3; tentatively, D is TRBD1 (6 bases). With 3 bases removed from V and 10 bases from J, the gap between germline ends came to 16 bases. CDR3 length equals 14 residues. Germline V gene data show CDR1 as KGHSH and CDR2 as LQKENI. The CDR3 region is CASSPTPEGGTIYF. The DNA of the CDR3 is TGTGCCAGCTCACCGACTCCGGAAGGGGGGACCATATATTTT.

The rearrangement links TRBV4-1 to TRBJ2-1, with 9 bases matching TRBD1. Germline V gives CDR1 MGHRA, CDR2 YSYEKL. CDR3 size: 16 residues. V shed 1 base and J 4 bases; nucleotides not matched to a gene: 5. For the CDR3, the DNA is TGCGCCAGCAGCCAAGCCTCGACAGGGGGTTACAATGAGCAGTTCTTC. Residues: CASSQASTGGYNEQFF.

The sample holds a few counts of this clone. The chain couples TRBV6-5 to TRBJ1-2; 11 positions agree with TRBD1. The length of the CDR3 is 15 residues. Trimming took 2 bases from V and 3 from J; bases not matched to a gene: 2. Germline V lookup: CDR1 MNHEY, CDR2 SVGAGI. The DNA of the CDR3 is TGTGCCAGCAGTTACCGGACAGGGGGCGACTATGGCTACACCTTC. Protein product: CASSYRTGGDYGYTF.

This chain links TRBV9 with TRBJ2-3, with unresolved D. Looked up from germline, CDR1 is SGDLS and CDR2 is YYNGEE. The CDR3 contains 13 residues. Trimming took off 4 bases at V and 2 bases at J, with 8 bases between the two ends. The CDR3 sequence: CASSTRVTDTQYF. The CDR3 region has the DNA TGTGCCAGCAGCACCCGAGTCACAGATACGCAGTATTTT.

The gene calls are TRBV9 and TRBJ1-1; a possible D gene is TRBD1 (5 bases). Germline loops: CDR1 SGDLS, CDR2 YYNGEE. CDR3 length: 15 residues. V shed 0 bases and J shed 1 base, with 10 bases lying between them. The CDR3 coding sequence is TGTGCCAGCAGCGTAGAGGGGTCTCCGAACACTGAAGCTTTCTTT. The encoded protein is CASSVEGSPNTEAFF.

The V gene is TRBV28, the J gene TRBJ1-1; no clear D. V lost 3 bases, J lost 0 bases, and 14 bases lay in between. CDR3 length: 16 amino acids. Looked up from germline, CDR1 is MDHEN and CDR2 is SYDVKM. The CDR3: CASSLPRTRMNTEAFF. CDR3 DNA sequence: TGTGCCAGCAGTTTGCCGCGGACTCGGATGAACACTGAAGCTTTCTTT.

The chain joins TRBV9 to TRBJ1-1; tentative D call: TRBD1 (5 bases). CDR1 and CDR2 from the germline V gene are SGDLS and YYNGEE. This CDR3 contains 15 residues. Trimming took 3 bases from V and 1 from J, leaving 13 bases between them. The CDR3 region has the DNA TGTGCCAGCAGCGGAGATGGGGCCCCGAACACTGAAGCTTTCTTT. Translating gives CASSGDGAPNTEAFF.

The V gene is TRBV6-2 or TRBV6-3, the J gene TRBJ2-3; D possibly corresponds to TRBD2 (5 bases). Germline V CDR1 and CDR2: MNHEY, SVGEGT. The CDR3 length is 15 residues. The V gene lost 5 bases and the J gene lost 1 base, with 13 bases spanning the gap. CDR3 bases: TGTGCCAGCAGTGGCTTATGGCGGGGCACAGATACGCAGTATTTT. It translates to CASSGLWRGTDTQYF.

The chain has TRBV25-1 and TRBJ1-2; 8 nucleotides agree with TRBD1. Germline V gene sequence: CDR1 MGHDK, CDR2 SYGVNS. V lost 10 bases, J lost 4 bases, and 8 bases stayed unmatched. This CDR3 spans 13 amino acids. CDR3 bases: TGTGCCACCACTCCCGGGACAGGCTATGGCTACACCTTC. Translating it yields CATTPGTGYGYTF.

This chain connects TRBV6-4 to TRBJ1-3; the D is unclear. Trimming took 4 bases from V and 2 from J, leaving 6 bases between them. Germline assignment: CDR1 MRHNA and CDR2 SNTAGT. The CDR3 is made up of 13 amino acids. CDR3 residues: CASSAGPGNTIYF. The CDR3, as DNA: TGTGCCAGCAGTGCGGGTCCTGGAAACACCATATATTTT.

J is TRBJ2-1 and V is TRBV12-3 or TRBV12-4, with TRBD1 as a possible D gene (6 bases). Trimming removed 4 bases from V and 8 bases from J, with 9 bases in between. The CDR3 runs to 12 residues. The chain's CDR3 is CASSWTADEQFF. The CDR3, as DNA: TGTGCCAGCAGTTGGACAGCTGATGAGCAGTTCTTC.

V and J are TRBV4-1 and TRBJ2-2; no definite D call. The CDR3 spans 14 residues. V was shortened by 0 bases and J by 2 bases, with 4 bases between the two germline ends. Per germline, CDR1 MGHRA and CDR2 YSYEKL. Here the CDR3 DNA reads TGCGCCAGCAGCCAAGACGAAAACACCGGGGAGCTGTTTTTT. It is translated as CASSQDENTGELFF.

This chain links TRBV7-9 with TRBJ2-1; D gene unclear. V lost 5 bases, J lost 5 bases, and 25 bases lay in between. The CDR3 extends over 18 amino acids. Per the germline V gene, CDR1 is SEHNR and CDR2 is FQNEAQ (reference sequence). This CDR3 is CASSAWALTANPDNEQFF. CDR3 sequence (DNA): TGTGCCAGCAGCGCCTGGGCCCTCACAGCAAACCCGGACAATGAGCAGTTCTTC.

This clone has just one count. The V gene is TRBV4-1, the J gene TRBJ2-3, with 7 bases that match TRBD1. The germline V gene encodes CDR1 MGHRA and CDR2 YSYEKL. V shed 8 bases, J shed 0 bases, and the junction held 8 bases outside the gene matches. The CDR3 runs to 15 residues. The CDR3 is CASAEGTASTDTQYF. In DNA, the CDR3 is TGCGCCAGCGCAGAAGGGACAGCTAGCACAGATACGCAGTATTTT.

The genes are TRBV5-1 and TRBJ2-1; TRBD1 matches 11 bases. Per the germline V gene, CDR1 is SGHRS and CDR2 is YFSETQ. The CDR3 runs 15 residues. With 4 bases clipped from V and 4 bases from J, the junction kept 4 bases outside the gene matches. DNA of the CDR3: TGCGCCAGCAGCACCGGGACAGGGGGGTACAATGAGCAGTTCTTC. Amino acids: CASSTGTGGYNEQFF.

The CDR3 DNA reads as TGTGCCAGCAGTTACTCCTCAGGGTTCCACTATGGCTACACCTTC. Its protein is CASSYSSGFHYGYTF. This chain uses TRBV6-5 with TRBJ1-2; tentatively, D is TRBD1 (5 bases). The CDR3 is 15 amino acids. V was pared by 0 bases and J by 3 bases, with 11 bases between. CDR1 MNHEY and CDR2 SVGAGI come from the germline V gene.

The chain is built from TRBV30 and TRBJ1-1; D not certain. This CDR3 spans 15 amino acids. The V gene's germline CDR1 is GTSNPN and CDR2 SVGIG (reference sequence). Trimming took 4 bases from V and 0 from J, leaving 15 bases between them. CDR3 residues: CAWTTRPGLNTEAFF. CDR3 coding DNA: TGTGCCTGGACAACTCGGCCAGGACTGAACACTGAAGCTTTCTTT.

This clone turned up a few times. This rearrangement joins TRBV6-1 to TRBJ2-1; 10 bases line up with TRBD1. Trimming cost V 2 bases and J 6 bases; bases outside gene matches: 7. The germline CDR1 and CDR2 sequences are MNHNS and SASEGT. The CDR3 length is 16 residues. The chain's CDR3 is CASSESLGQGGNEQFF. The CDR3 coding sequence is TGTGCCAGCAGTGAATCTTTAGGACAGGGGGGCAATGAGCAGTTCTTC.